This T cell receptor (beta chain) emerged from a study of blood T cell repertoires in COVID-19. Generated by immunoSEQ multiplex PCR, the TCRdb table keeps only in-frame clones and is missing some. Seen here are around 180,000 clones, approximately 86% observed once, and the top ten hold 6.5% to 7.5%. Specimen: peripheral blood. The clonotype originates from an elderly man with COVID-19, enrolled during active disease.

Here the CDR3 reads CASSNQKKKRDRVFSGNQPQHF. CDR3 bases: TGTGCCAGCAGCAACCAGAAAAAAAAGAGGGACAGGGTATTTTCGGGCAATCAGCCCCAGCATTTT. The chain employs TRBV21-1 and TRBJ1-5; the table's TRBD1 call for D was not verified on the DNA. TRBV21-1 corresponds to a pseudogene. The CDR3 is 22 residues long.